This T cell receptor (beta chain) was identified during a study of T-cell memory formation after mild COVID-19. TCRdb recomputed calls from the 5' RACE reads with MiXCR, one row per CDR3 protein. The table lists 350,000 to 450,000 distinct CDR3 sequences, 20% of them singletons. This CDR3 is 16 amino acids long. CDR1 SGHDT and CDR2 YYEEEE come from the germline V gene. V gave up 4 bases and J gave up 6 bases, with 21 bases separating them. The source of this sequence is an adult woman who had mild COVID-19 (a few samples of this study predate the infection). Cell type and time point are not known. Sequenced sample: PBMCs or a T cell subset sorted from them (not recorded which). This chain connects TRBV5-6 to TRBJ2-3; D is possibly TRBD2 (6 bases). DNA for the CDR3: TGTGCCAGCAGCACGACCCTCTGGGGGGTCGAGGATACGCAGTATTTT. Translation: CASSTTLWGVEDTQYF.